This T cell receptor beta chain emerged from a study of liver allograft versus peripheral blood T cells. Study-level information: Transplanted livers held T cell receptor repertoires, and these were compared with repertoires in recipients' peripheral blood.

Study-wide points: It was reported that the T cell receptor repertoires found inside liver allografts differed from those that were detected in peripheral blood.

The CDR3 contains 13 residues. CDR1 and CDR2 (germline): LNHDA, SQIVND (reference sequence). V lost 0 bases and J 7 bases, leaving 8 bases between the germline ends. This clonotype is medium-sized in the sample. The antigen is undetermined. TCRdb analysed the reads with MiXCR anew, one entry per CDR3 protein. Altogether approximately 6,800 distinct CDR3 sequences are present, 15% to 20% being singletons, with the ten largest covering under 3%. This receptor was obtained from a human patient who had a liver transplant. Some T cells may be supplied by the graft donor. This chain connects TRBV19 to TRBJ2-3; D ambiguous. This CDR3 is CASSIESRYTQYF. In DNA, the CDR3 is TGTGCCAGTAGTATAGAGTCTAGGTATACGCAGTATTTT.